This TCR beta chain was retrieved from a study of CD4 and CD8 cells across lung adenocarcinoma regions. MiXCR was run by TCRdb on the PCR reads, yielding one entry per CDR3 protein. The sample holds around 3,800 distinct CDR3 sequences, under 80% seen once. This CDR3 contains 16 residues. V was shortened by 6 bases and J by 1 base, with 16 bases between the two germline ends. Germline lookup yields CDR1 MNHNS and CDR2 SASEGT. Samples came from patients with localized non-small cell lung adenocarcinoma. The specimen was CD4+ T cells from the center of a lung tumor. The sequence was collected from a male donor with lung adenocarcinoma. The CD4 and CD8 labels of this study may be unreliable. This chain links TRBV6-1 with TRBJ2-4; D is unresolved. Here the CDR3 DNA reads TGTGCCAGCAGCCTCGATGATCTCTCGGCCAAAAACATTCAGTACTTC. It encodes CASSLDDLSAKNIQYF.